This is a list of T cell receptor beta chains from one sample in a study of T cells in Graves' hyperthyroidism and ophthalmopathy. TCRdb reanalysed the multiplex PCR reads using MiXCR and keeps one entry per CDR3 protein. The table has 400,000 to 550,000 distinct CDR3 sequences, approximately 25% seen once. Sequenced: blood. The receptor source for this set is a woman between 25 and 40 years old with Graves' ophthalmopathy. Each CDR3 is given with its conserved first and last residue. A D gene is named only where the DNA matches it firmly. Clone size appears in some rows only: once, few, many, or a class for an expanded clone.

d_call,v_call,clone_size,j_call,cdr3_length,cdr3_nt,cdr3_aa
-,TRBV27,-,TRBJ1-1,14,TGTGCCACCAGAAAGGGGGGAGCGAACACTGAAGCTTTCTTT,CATRKGGANTEAFF
-,TRBV11-2,few,TRBJ1-3,17,TGTGCCAGCAGCTTTTACAGGGCTTCCAGCTCTGGAAACACCATATATTTT,CASSFYRASSSGNTIYF
TRBD1,TRBV20-1,many,TRBJ1-1,13,TGCAGTGCTAGAGCTGGGACAGGGAGTCCGGCTTTCTTT,CSARAGTGSPAFF
-,TRBV18,many,TRBJ2-7,12,TGTGCCAGCAGCCCCGGAGTCTACGAGCAGTACTTC,CASSPGVYEQYF
-,TRBV6-1,few,TRBJ1-2,14,TGTGCCAGCAGTAGCTGGGGGTTTGGGGATGGCTACACCTTC,CASSSWGFGDGYTF
TRBD1,TRBV20-1,many,TRBJ1-2,14,TGCAGTGCTAGAGATGCAGGGGGCGGGTATGGCTACACCTTC,CSARDAGGGYGYTF
-,TRBV27,few,TRBJ1-2,14,TGTGCCAGCAGTCCTCGGAGGGGCGACGATGGCTACACCTTC,CASSPRRGDDGYTF
-,TRBV6-2/TRBV6-3,-,TRBJ1-2,17,TGTGCCAGCAGTTACCCTGTGAGGACGTTAGCTAACTATGGCTACACCTTC,CASSYPVRTLANYGYTF
-,TRBV3-1,-,TRBJ1-5,14,TGTGCCAGCAGCCAAGATGTCGGGTCTCAGCCCCAGCATTTT,CASSQDVGSQPQHF
-,TRBV6-2/TRBV6-3,many,TRBJ2-5,12,TGTGCCAGCAGGACCCACGGAGAGACCCAGTACTTC,CASRTHGETQYF
TRBD2,TRBV12-3/TRBV12-4,many,TRBJ2-5,17,TGTGCCAGCACCATGGTAGCGGGAGGGTTGTACCAAGAGACCCAGTACTTC,CASTMVAGGLYQETQYF
TRBD1,TRBV7-2,many,TRBJ1-5,15,TGTGCCAGCAGCTTAGGAGGGACAGGGGTTCAGCCCCAGCATTTT,CASSLGGTGVQPQHF